The entry that follows covers one TCR beta chain sequence. Clones were read by immunoSEQ multiplex PCR, and TCRdb kept only the in-frame ones, dropping some. The sample records about 36,000 clones, about 80% being singletons. Exclusion of a patient followed from autoimmune disease history or systemic immunosuppression. The germline CDR1 and CDR2 sequences are LNHDA and SQIVND (reference sequence). The V end was cut by 9 bases, the J end by 0 bases, with 9 bases between. This CDR3 region has 12 residues. The data originate from a study of OX40 agonist ivuxolimab in advanced cancers. Study in general: Eligibility admitted prior anti-PD-1, anti-PD-L1 or anti-CTLA-4 therapy; about 42% had some.

This TCR came from an adult with an advanced solid tumor such as melanoma, head and neck, liver or kidney cancer. The J gene is TRBJ2-7, the V gene TRBV19; D remains ambiguous. Sequences were derived from CD4+ or CD8+ T cells sorted from blood, sampled in a trial of the OX40 agonist ivuxolimab. CDR3 in amino acids: CASSQSSYEQYF. CDR3 nucleotide sequence: TGTGCCAGCAGCCAGAGCTCCTACGAGCAGTACTTC.